This T cell receptor beta chain was documented in a study of technical replicates of blood from several donors. V dropped 1 base and J dropped 5 bases, with 11 bases sitting between them. Per the germline V gene, CDR1 is LGHNA and CDR2 is YNFKEQ. CDR3 size: 15 residues. The repertoire was sequenced with immunoSEQ multiplex PCR; TCRdb's copy has only in-frame clones and lacks some. The sample carries about 84,000 clones, 93% recorded once. The TCR was taken from a human donor in good health. The sample consisted of T cells isolated from PBMCs. The rearrangement links TRBV4-2 to TRBJ2-2; maybe TRBD1 (5 bases). Written as DNA, the CDR3 is TGTGCCAGCAGCCAAGGTTCAGGGAAAACCGGGGAGCTGTTTTTT. Residues: CASSQGSGKTGELFF.